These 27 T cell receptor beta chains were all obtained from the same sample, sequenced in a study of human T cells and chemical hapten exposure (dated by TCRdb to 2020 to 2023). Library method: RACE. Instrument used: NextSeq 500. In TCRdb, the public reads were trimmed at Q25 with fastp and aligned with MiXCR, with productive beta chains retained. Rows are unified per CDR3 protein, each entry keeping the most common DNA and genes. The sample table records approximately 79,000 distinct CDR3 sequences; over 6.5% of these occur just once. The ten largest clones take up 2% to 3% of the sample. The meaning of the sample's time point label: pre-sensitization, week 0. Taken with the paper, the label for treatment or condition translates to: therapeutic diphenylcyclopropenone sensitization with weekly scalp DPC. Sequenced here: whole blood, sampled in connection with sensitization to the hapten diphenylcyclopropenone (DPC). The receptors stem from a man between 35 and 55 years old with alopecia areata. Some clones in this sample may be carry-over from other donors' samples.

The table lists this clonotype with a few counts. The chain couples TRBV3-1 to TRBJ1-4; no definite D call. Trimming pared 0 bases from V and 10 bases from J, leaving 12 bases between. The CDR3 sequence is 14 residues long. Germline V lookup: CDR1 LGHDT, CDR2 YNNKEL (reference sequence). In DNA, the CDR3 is TGTGCCAGCAGCCAAGAGGGAAGTGGAGGAAAACTGTTTTTT. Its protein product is CASSQEGSGGKLFF.

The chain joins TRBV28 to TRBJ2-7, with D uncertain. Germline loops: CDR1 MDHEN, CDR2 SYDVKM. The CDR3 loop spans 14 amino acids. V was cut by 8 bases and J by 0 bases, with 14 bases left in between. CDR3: CASGVSSSSYEQYF. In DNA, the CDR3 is TGTGCCAGCGGAGTGAGCTCGAGCTCCTACGAGCAGTACTTC.

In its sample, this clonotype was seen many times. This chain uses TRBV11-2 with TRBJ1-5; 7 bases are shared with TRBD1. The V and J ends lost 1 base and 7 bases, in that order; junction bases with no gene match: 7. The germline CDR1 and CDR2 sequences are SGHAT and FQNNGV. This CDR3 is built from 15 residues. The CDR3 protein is CASSLVPGGGQPQHF. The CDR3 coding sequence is TGTGCCAGCAGCTTAGTTCCAGGGGGAGGGCAGCCCCAGCATTTT.

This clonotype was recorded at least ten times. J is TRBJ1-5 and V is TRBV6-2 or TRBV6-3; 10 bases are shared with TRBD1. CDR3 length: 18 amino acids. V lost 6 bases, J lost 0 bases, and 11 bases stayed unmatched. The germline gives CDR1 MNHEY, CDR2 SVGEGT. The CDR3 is CASSYGTGDTYSNQPQHF. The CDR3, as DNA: TGTGCCAGCAGCTATGGGACAGGGGATACTTATAGCAATCAGCCCCAGCATTTT.

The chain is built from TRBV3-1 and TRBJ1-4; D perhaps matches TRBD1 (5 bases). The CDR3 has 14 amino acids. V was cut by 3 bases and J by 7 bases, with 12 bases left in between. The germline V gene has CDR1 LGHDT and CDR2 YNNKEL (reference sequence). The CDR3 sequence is CASSQVGGGEKLFF. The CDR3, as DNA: TGTGCCAGCAGCCAGGTGGGGGGAGGTGAAAAACTGTTTTTT.

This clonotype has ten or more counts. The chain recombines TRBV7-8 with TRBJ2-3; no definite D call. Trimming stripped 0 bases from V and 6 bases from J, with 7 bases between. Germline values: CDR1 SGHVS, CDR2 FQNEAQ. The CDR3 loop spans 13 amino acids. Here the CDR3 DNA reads TGTGCCAGCAGCTTAGCCCTAGGGGATACGCAGTATTTT. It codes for CASSLALGDTQYF.

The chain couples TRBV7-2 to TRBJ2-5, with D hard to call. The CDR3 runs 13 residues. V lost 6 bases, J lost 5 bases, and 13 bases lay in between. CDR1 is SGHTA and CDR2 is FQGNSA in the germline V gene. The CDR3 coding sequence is TGTGCCAGCAGTTCGACTCCAGCGGAGACCCAGTACTTC. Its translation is CASSSTPAETQYF.

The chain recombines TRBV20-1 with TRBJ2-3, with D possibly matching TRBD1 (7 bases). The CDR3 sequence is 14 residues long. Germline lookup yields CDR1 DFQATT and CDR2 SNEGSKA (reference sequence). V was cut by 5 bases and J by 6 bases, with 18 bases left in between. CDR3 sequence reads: CSAVDREGGDTQYF. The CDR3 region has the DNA TGCAGTGCTGTCGACAGGGAAGGGGGGGATACGCAGTATTTT.

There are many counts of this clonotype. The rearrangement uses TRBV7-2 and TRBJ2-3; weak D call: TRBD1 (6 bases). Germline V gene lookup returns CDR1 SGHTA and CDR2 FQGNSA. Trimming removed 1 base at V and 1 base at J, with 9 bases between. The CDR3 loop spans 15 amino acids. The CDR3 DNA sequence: TGTGCCAGCAGCTTAGGGGCAGGGGGCACAGATACGCAGTATTTT. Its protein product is CASSLGAGGTDTQYF.

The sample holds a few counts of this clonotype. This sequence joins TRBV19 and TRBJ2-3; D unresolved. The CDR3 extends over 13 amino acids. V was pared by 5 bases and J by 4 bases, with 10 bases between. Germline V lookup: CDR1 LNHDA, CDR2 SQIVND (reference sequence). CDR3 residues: CASSYGLPDTQYF. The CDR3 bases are TGTGCCAGTAGTTATGGTCTCCCAGATACGCAGTATTTT.

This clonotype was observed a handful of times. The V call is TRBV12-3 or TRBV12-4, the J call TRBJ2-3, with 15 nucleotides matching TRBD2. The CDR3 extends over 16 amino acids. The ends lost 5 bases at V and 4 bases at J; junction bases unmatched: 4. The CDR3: CASSHGLAGGADTQYF. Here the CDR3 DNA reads TGTGCCAGCAGTCACGGACTAGCGGGAGGGGCAGATACGCAGTATTTT.

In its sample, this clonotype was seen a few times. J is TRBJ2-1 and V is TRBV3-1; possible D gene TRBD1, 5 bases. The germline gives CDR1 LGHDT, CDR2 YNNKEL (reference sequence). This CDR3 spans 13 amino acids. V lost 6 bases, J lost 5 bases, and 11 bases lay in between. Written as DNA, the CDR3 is TGTGCCAGCAGTACAGACAGAAACAATGAGCAGTTCTTC. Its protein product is CASSTDRNNEQFF.

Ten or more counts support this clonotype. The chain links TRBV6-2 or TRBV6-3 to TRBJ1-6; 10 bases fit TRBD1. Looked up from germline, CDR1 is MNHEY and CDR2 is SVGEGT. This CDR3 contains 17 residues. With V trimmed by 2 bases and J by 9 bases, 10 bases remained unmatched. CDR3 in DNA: TGTGCCAGCAGTTACGATGTTACGGGACAGGGGACTTCACCCCTCCACTTT. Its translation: CASSYDVTGQGTSPLHF.

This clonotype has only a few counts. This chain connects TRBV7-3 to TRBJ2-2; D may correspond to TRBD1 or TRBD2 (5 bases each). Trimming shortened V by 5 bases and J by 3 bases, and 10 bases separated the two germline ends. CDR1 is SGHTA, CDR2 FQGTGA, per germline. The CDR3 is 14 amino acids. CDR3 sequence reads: CASSPGTYTGELFF. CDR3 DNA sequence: TGTGCCAGCAGCCCAGGGACCTACACCGGGGAGCTGTTTTTT.

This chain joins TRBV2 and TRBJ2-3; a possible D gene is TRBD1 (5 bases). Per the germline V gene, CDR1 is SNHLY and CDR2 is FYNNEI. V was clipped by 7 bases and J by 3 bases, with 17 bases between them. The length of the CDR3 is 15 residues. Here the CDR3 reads CASTQGLRNTDTQYF. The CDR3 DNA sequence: TGTGCCAGCACCCAGGGCCTTCGAAATACAGATACGCAGTATTTT.

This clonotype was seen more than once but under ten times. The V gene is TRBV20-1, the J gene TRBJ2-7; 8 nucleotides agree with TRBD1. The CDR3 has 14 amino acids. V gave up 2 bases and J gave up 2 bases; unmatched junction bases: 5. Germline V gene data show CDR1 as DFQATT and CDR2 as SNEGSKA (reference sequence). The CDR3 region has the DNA TGCAGTGCTAGATTTAAGGACAGGGCCTACGAGCAGTACTTC. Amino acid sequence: CSARFKDRAYEQYF.

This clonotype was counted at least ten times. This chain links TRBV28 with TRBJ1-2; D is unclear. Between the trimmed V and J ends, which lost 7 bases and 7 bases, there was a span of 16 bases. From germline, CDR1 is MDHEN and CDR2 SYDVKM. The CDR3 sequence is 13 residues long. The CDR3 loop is CASTISSEGGYTF. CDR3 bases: TGTGCCAGCACTATAAGCTCAGAGGGTGGCTACACCTTC.

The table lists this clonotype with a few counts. CDR3 region: CASSHLTNTGELFF. In DNA form, the CDR3 reads TGTGCCAGCAGCCACCTCACGAACACCGGGGAGCTGTTTTTT. The chain carries TRBV3-1 and TRBJ2-2; D is unresolved. V was trimmed by 3 bases and J by 0 bases, leaving 5 bases between them. Germline V gene lookup returns CDR1 LGHDT and CDR2 YNNKEL (reference sequence). CDR3 size: 14 residues.

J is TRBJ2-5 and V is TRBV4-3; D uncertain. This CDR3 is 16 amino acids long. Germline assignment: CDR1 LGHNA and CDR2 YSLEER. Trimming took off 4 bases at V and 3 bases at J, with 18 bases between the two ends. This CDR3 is CASSRGSRADEETQYF. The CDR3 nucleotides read TGCGCCAGCAGCCGGGGTAGCCGGGCTGACGAAGAGACCCAGTACTTC.

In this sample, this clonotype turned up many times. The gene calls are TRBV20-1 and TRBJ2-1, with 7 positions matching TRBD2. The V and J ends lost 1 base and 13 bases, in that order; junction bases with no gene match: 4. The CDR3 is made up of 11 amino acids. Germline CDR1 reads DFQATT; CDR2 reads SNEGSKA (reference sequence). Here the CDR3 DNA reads TGCAGTGCTAGAGTCGGCGGGAGTCAGTTCTTC. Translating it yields CSARVGGSQFF.

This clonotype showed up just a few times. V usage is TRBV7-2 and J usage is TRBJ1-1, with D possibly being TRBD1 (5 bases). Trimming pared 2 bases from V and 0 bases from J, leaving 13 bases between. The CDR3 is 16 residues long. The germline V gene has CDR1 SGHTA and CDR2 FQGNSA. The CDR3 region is CASSLNYGRVNTEAFF. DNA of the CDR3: TGTGCCAGCAGCTTAAATTACGGCAGGGTGAACACTGAAGCTTTCTTT.

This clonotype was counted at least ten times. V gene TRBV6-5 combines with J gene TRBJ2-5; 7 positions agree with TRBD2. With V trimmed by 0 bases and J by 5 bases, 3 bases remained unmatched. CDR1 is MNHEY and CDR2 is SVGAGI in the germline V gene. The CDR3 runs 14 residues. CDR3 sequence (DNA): TGTGCCAGCAGTTACTCTGCGGGAGCGGAGACCCAGTACTTC. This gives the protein CASSYSAGAETQYF.

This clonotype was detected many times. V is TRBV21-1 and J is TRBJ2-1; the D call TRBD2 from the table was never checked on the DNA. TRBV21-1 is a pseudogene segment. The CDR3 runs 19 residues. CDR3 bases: TGTGCCAGCAGCAAAGAACGCCCTACTAGCGGGAGTTTTGACAATGAGCAGTTCTTC. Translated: CASSKERPTSGSFDNEQFF.

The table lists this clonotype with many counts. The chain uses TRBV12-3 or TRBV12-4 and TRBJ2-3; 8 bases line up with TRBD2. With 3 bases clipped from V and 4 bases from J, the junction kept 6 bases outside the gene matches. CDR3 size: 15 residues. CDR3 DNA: TGTGCCAGCAGTTTCCTTAGCGGGACCGCAGATACGCAGTATTTT. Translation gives CASSFLSGTADTQYF.

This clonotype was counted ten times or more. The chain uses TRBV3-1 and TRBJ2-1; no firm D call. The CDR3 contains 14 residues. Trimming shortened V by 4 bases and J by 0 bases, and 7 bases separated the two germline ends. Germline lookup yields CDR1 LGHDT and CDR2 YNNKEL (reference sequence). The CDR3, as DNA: TGTGCCAGCAGCCGTATGAGCTCCTACAATGAGCAGTTCTTC. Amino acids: CASSRMSSYNEQFF.

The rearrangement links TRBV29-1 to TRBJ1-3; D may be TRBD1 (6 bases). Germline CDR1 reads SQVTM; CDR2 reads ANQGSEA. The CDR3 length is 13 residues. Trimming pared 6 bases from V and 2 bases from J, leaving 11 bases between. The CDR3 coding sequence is TGCAGCGTCACACAGGGTACTGGAAACACCATATATTTT. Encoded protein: CSVTQGTGNTIYF.

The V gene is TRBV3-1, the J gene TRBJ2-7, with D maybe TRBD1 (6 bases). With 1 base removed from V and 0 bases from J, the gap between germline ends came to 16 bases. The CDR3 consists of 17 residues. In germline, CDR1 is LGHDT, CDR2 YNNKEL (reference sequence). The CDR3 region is CASSQVDWTANSYEQYF. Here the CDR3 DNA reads TGTGCCAGCAGCCAAGTCGATTGGACAGCGAACTCCTACGAGCAGTACTTC.